This T cell receptor (beta chain) was retrieved from a study of OX40 agonist ivuxolimab in advanced cancers. Turning to the study itself: Patients received the agonistic anti-OX40 (CD134) antibody ivuxolimab. With a range of roughly 23 to 79, age averaged approximately 60 years, and nearly 85% were male.

Whole-study results and caveats: In general, CD8+ T cells held more expanded clones than CD4+ did, on average. Patients who responded partially at 0.1-3.0 mg/kg showed clonal expansion ranking among the lowest.

A note on this clone: The target antigen is unknown.

Generated by immunoSEQ multiplex PCR, the TCRdb table keeps only in-frame clones and is missing some. Here the sample spans about 69,000 clones, about nine tenths being singletons. Specimen: CD4+ or CD8+ T cells sorted from blood, collected in a trial of the OX40 agonist ivuxolimab. This receptor was obtained from an adult with an advanced solid tumor such as melanoma, head and neck, liver or kidney cancer.

CDR3 loop: CASSSRAGSYGYTF. The CDR3, as DNA: TGTGCCAGTAGTTCCCGGGCTGGAAGCTATGGCTACACCTTC. V usage is TRBV19 and J usage is TRBJ1-2, with unresolved D. CDR3 size: 14 residues. Germline V gene lookup returns CDR1 LNHDA and CDR2 SQIVND (reference sequence). V was pared by 5 bases and J by 4 bases, with 14 bases between.